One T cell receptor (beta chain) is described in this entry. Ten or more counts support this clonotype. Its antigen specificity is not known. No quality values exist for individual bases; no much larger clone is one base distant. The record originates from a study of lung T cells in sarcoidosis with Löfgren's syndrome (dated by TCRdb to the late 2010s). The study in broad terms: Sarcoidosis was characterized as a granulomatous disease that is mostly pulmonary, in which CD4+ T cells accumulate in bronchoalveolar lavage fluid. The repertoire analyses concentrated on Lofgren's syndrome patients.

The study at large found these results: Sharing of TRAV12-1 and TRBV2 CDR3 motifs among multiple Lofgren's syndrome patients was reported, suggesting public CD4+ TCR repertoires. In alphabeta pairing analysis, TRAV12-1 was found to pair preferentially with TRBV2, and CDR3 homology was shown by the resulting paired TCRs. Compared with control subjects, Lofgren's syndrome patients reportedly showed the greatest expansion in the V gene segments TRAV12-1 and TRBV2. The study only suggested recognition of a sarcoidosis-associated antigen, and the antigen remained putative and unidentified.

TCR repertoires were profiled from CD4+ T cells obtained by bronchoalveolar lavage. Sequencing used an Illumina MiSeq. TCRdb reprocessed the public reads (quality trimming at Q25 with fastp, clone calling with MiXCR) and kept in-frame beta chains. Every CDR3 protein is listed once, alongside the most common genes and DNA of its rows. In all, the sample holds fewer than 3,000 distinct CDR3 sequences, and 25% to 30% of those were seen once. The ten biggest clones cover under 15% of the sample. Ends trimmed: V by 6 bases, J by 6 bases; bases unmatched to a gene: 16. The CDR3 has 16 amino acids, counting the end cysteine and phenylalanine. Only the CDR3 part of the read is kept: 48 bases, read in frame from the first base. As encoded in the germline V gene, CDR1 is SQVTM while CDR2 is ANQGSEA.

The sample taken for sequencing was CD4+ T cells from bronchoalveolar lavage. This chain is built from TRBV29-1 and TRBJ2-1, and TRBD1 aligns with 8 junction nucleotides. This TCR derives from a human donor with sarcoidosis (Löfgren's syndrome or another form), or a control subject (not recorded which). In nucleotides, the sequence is TGCAGCGTAGGACAGGGCGCGGGGCGGGGTTTCAATGAGCAGTTCTTC. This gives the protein CSVGQGAGRGFNEQFF.